A single T cell receptor (beta chain) is shown here with its context. The antigen is unknown. In the same sample, other DNA sequences code for this CDR3. Excluded were patients having autoimmune disease history or systemic immunosuppression. Generated by immunoSEQ multiplex PCR, the TCRdb table keeps only in-frame clones and is missing some. Found here are 75,000 to 100,000 clones, around nine tenths of them singletons; the top ten hold around 0.52%. This specimen comes from a study of OX40 agonist ivuxolimab in advanced cancers. Whole-study context: Ivuxolimab was delivered to patients intravenously every 2 weeks at doses spanning 0.01 to 10 mg/kg.

Trimming took 2 bases from V and 0 from J, leaving 6 bases between them. This CDR3 is 14 amino acids long. The V gene's germline CDR1 is SGHRS and CDR2 YFSETQ. Whole-study results and caveats: CD4+ and CD8+ blood T cells expanded clonally by week 6 at 0.1 to 3.0 mg/kg. CD8+ T cells were the subset that, on average, had more expanded clones than CD4+.

The rearrangement joins TRBV5-1 to TRBJ1-3, with D unclear. The input for sequencing was CD4+ or CD8+ T cells sorted from blood, taken in a trial of the OX40 agonist ivuxolimab. This TCR was sampled from an adult with an advanced solid tumor such as melanoma, head and neck, liver or kidney cancer. The CDR3 spells CASSFDGSGNTIYF. In DNA, the CDR3 is TGCGCCAGCAGCTTTGACGGCTCTGGAAACACCATATATTTT.